This is a list of T cell receptor beta chains from one sample in a study of blood T cell repertoires in COVID-19. Sequencing used immunoSEQ multiplex PCR; TCRdb keeps in-frame clones, though not all of them. Here the sample spans 150,000 to 200,000 clones, roughly 75% being singletons. The sample taken for sequencing was peripheral blood. Source of these receptors: a man between 70 and 80 years old with active or convalescent COVID-19. Both conserved end residues are part of each CDR3. The order of the fields is J gene, V gene, CDR3 protein.

J: TRBJ2-1
V: TRBV29-1
CDR3: CSAQESGSSYNEQFF

J: TRBJ2-3
V: TRBV7-2
CDR3: CASSLDWRPSTDTQYF

J: TRBJ1-1
V: TRBV11-3
CDR3: CASSLSVNTEAFF

J: TRBJ2-3
V: TRBV24-1
CDR3: CATSDIQGGTDTQYF

J: TRBJ2-7
V: TRBV18
CDR3: CASSPRDRVGSYEQYF

J: TRBJ1-6
V: TRBV10-3
CDR3: CAISGGGQGRSPLHF

J: TRBJ2-4
V: TRBV7-2
CDR3: CASSSTGGAGKNIQYF

J: TRBJ2-5
V: TRBV28
CDR3: CASSLTSGRGPKQETQYF

J: TRBJ2-3
V: TRBV7-2
CDR3: CASSSLSPLTDTQYF

J: TRBJ2-1
V: TRBV3-1/TRBV3-2
CDR3: CAAQQGLSSYNEQFF

J: TRBJ2-7
V: TRBV5-1
CDR3: CASSLVGGYEQYF

J: TRBJ2-1
V: TRBV15
CDR3: CATMERASYNEQFF

J: TRBJ2-5
V: TRBV5-1
CDR3: CASSPQTDQETQYF

J: TRBJ2-4
V: TRBV7-2
CDR3: CASSPSASGAYIQYF

J: TRBJ1-4
V: TRBV7-8
CDR3: CASSLVRRGVEKLFF

J: TRBJ2-5
V: TRBV5-5
CDR3: CASSLASGQETQYF

J: TRBJ1-2
V: TRBV24-1
CDR3: CATSDSPGTNYGYTF

J: TRBJ1-5
V: TRBV11-2
CDR3: CASSTIDQPQHF

J: TRBJ1-4
V: TRBV7-6
CDR3: CASSLVSEQHEKLFF

J: TRBJ1-2
V: TRBV19
CDR3: CASAGTGMGDYGYTF

J: TRBJ2-5
V: TRBV3-1/TRBV3-2
CDR3: CASSQDLETQYF

J: TRBJ2-2
V: TRBV7-8
CDR3: CASSLGPGQGLVGELFF

J: TRBJ2-1
V: TRBV11-2
CDR3: CASSYRLAGGLYNEQFF

J: TRBJ2-5
V: TRBV6-2/TRBV6-3
CDR3: CASSPFSRLARKETQYF

J: TRBJ2-3
V: TRBV5-1
CDR3: CASSLKEAGGTDTQYF

J: TRBJ1-2
V: TRBV19
CDR3: CASSGQGGGYGYTF

J: TRBJ2-1
V: TRBV7-3
CDR3: CASSLRPASGRPNEQFF

J: TRBJ1-3
V: TRBV4-2
CDR3: CASSLNREITGNTIYF

J: TRBJ2-3
V: TRBV9
CDR3: CASSATGLATDTQYF

J: TRBJ1-1
V: TRBV2
CDR3: CASSSGHLARAFF

J: TRBJ2-2
V: TRBV4-3
CDR3: CASSQEGAVAGELFF

J: TRBJ1-1
V: TRBV9
CDR3: CASSATTVNTEAFF

J: TRBJ1-1
V: TRBV4-3
CDR3: CASRLTTGGTEAFF

J: TRBJ1-2
V: TRBV7-8
CDR3: CASSFGQGEDGYTF

J: TRBJ2-3
V: TRBV13
CDR3: CASSDPSGDTDTQYF

J: TRBJ1-5
V: TRBV6-6
CDR3: CASSGQGSGQPQHF

J: TRBJ1-1
V: TRBV11-1
CDR3: CASSLGTTLMNTEAFF